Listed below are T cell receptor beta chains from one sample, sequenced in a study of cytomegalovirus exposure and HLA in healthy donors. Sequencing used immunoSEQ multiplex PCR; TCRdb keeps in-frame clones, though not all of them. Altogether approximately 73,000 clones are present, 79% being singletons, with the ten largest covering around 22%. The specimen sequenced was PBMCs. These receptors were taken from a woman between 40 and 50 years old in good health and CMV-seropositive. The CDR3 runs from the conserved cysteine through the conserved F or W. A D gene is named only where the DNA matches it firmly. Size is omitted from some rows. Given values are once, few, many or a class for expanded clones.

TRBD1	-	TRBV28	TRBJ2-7	TGTGCCAGCAGAAGGGACAGGGGGTTCTCCTACGAGCAGTACTTC	CASRRDRGFSYEQYF
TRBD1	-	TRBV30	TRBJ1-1	TGTGCCTGGAGTGGAAGGGGGCTGGGCACTGAAGCTTTCTTT	CAWSGRGLGTEAFF
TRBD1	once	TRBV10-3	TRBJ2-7	TGTGCCATCAGTGAGTCCGGGACAGGGACCTACGAGCAGTACTTC	CAISESGTGTYEQYF
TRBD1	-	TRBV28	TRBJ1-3	TGTGCCAGCAGTTTAGGTTCGACAGGGTTGCACACCATATATTTT	CASSLGSTGLHTIYF
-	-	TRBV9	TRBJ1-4	TGTGCCAGCAGCCCGCAAAACAGGGCGAGTGAAAAACTGTTTTTT	CASSPQNRASEKLFF
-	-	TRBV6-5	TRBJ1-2	TGTGCCACCTTCGGGGTTTATGGCTACACCTTC	CATFGVYGYTF
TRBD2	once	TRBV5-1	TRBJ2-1	TGCGCCAGCGGAAGCGGGGGGGCATCCGGGGAGCAGTTCTTC	CASGSGGASGEQFF
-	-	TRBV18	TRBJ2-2	TGTGCCAGCTCGAACGACTTTAACACCGGGGAGCTGTTTTTT	CASSNDFNTGELFF
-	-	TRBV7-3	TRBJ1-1	TGTGCCAGCAGCTTAACGGGCCTGAACACTGAAGCTTTCTTT	CASSLTGLNTEAFF
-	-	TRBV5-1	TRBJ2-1	TGCGCCAGCAGCTTGGACAGGTGGAATGAGCAGTTCTTC	CASSLDRWNEQFF
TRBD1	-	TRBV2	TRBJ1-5	TGTGCCAGCAGTGAAAGGTTCCCGACAGGGCTGGGCAATCAGCCCCAGCATTTT	CASSERFPTGLGNQPQHF
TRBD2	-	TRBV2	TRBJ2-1	TGTGCCAGCAGTGACCGGGGACTAGCCGCCGATGAGCAGTTCTTC	CASSDRGLAADEQFF
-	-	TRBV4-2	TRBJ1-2	TGTGCCAGCAGCCAAGTAGACAGTCCCTATGGCTACACCTTC	CASSQVDSPYGYTF
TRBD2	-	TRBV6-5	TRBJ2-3	TGTGCCAGCAGAAACGGACTAGAGGCAGATACGCAGTATTTT	CASRNGLEADTQYF
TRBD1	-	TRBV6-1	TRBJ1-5	TGTGCCAGCAGTGCAAGACAGGGGGCGGGCAATCAGCCCCAGCATTTT	CASSARQGAGNQPQHF
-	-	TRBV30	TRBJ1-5	TGTGCCTGGAGTTACGGGGGTGGAGTTCAGCCCCAGCATTTT	CAWSYGGGVQPQHF
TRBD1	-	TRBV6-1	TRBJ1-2	TGTGCCAGCAGTGCCAACAGGGGAAACTATGGCTACACCTTC	CASSANRGNYGYTF
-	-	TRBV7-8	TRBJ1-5	TGTGCCAGCAGCTTAGACGGGGGGGACGGTCAGCCCCAGCATTTT	CASSLDGGDGQPQHF
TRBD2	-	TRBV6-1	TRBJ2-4	TGTGCCAGCAGTGGCAAGACTAGCGGGGGGGCTTCGATAGCCAAAAACATTCAGTACTTC	CASSGKTSGGASIAKNIQYF
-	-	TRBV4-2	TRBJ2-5	TGTGCCAGCAGCGGTGGGGGCGCAGAGACCCAGTACTTC	CASSGGGAETQYF
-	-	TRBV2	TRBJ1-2	TGTGCCAGCCCAGGACCGGGAAACTATGGCTACACCTTC	CASPGPGNYGYTF
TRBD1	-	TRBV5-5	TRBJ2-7	TGTGCCAGCAGCTTGCGGGACAGCTACGAGCAGTACTTC	CASSLRDSYEQYF
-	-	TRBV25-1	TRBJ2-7	TGTGCCAGCGGCCGGGGCTACGAGCAGTACTTC	CASGRGYEQYF
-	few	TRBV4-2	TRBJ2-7	TGTGCCAGCAGCCAAGACGGAGAACCGGGGGAGCAGTACTTC	CASSQDGEPGEQYF
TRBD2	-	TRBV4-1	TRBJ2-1	TGCGCCAGCAGCCAAGGTCGGGACTACTACAATGAGCAGTTCTTC	CASSQGRDYYNEQFF
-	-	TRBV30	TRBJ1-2	TGTGCCTGCCAGGGCTACTATGGCTACACCTTC	CACQGYYGYTF
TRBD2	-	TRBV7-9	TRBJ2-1	TGTGCCAGCAGCTTAACTAGCGGGAGACCGAGTTGGTCCAATGAGCAGTTCTTC	CASSLTSGRPSWSNEQFF
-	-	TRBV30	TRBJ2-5	TGTGCCTGGAGTGTGGGTGGAGGACAAGAGACCCAGTACTTC	CAWSVGGGQETQYF
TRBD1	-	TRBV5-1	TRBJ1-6	TGCGCCAGCAGCCCAAATAGGACAGGGCGCTTCGGTTCACCCCTCCACTTT	CASSPNRTGRFGSPLHF
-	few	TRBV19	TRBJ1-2	TGTGCCAGTAGTATCAGGGGACCTAACTATGGCTACACCTTC	CASSIRGPNYGYTF
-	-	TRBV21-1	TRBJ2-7	TGTGCCAGCAGCAAAGGAGCCCAGGAGGACCGCCCCTCCTACGAGCAGTACTTC	CASSKGAQEDRPSYEQYF
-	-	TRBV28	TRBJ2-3	TGTGCCAGCAGCCACGGGTTGCTGAATACGCAGTATTTT	CASSHGLLNTQYF